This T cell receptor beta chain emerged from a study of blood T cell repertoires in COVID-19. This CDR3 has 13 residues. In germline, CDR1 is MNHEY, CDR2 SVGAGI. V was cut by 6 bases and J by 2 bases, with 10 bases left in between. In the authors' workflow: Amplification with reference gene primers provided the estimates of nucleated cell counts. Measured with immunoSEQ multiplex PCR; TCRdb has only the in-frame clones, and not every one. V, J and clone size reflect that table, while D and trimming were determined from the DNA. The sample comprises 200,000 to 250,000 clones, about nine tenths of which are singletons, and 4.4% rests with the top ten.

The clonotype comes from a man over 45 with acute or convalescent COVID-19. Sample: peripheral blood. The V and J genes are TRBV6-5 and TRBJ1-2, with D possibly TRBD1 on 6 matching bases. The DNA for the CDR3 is TGTGCCAGCAGCAGAGGACAGAACTATGGCTACACCTTC. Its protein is CASSRGQNYGYTF.